These 11 T cell receptor beta chains came from one sample sequenced in a study of post-analysis software for immune sequencing data. Findings and caveats of the study: Higher frequency in patients than in controls was seen for five TRBV segments, with TRBV5-6, TRBV5-1 and TRBV20-1 among them.

Their target antigens are unknown. Included in the TCR beta cDNA libraries were unique molecular identifiers. MiXCR, run by TCRdb on the PCR reads, gives a single entry per CDR3 protein. The sample contains 750,000 to 950,000 distinct CDR3 sequences, about 57% of which appear only once. The sequenced material came from blood. These TCRs come from a girl aged 5-17 years with multiple sclerosis.

The genes are TRBV5-1 and TRBJ2-7; a weak D match, TRBD1 (6 bases). V lost 4 bases and J lost 2, with 19 bases in between. CDR1 is SGHRS and CDR2 is YFSETQ in the germline V gene. The CDR3 is 16 amino acids. CDR3 loop: CASSLRTQGGTYEQYF. CDR3 sequence (DNA): TGCGCCAGCAGCCTCAGGACCCAAGGGGGAACCTACGAGCAGTACTTC.

The V gene is TRBV20-1, the J gene TRBJ2-4, with TRBD1 matching over 8 bases. CDR3 length equals 13 residues. Germline-derived CDR1 and CDR2 are DFQATT and SNEGSKA (reference sequence). V was pared by 3 bases and J by 4 bases, with 2 bases of the junction left unmatched. The CDR3 DNA follows: TGCAGTGCTAGTCAGGGGGCTAAAAACATTCAGTACTTC. As protein: CSASQGAKNIQYF.

This clonotype was counted between two and nine times. The chain joins TRBV4-2 to TRBJ2-3; 9 nucleotides line up with TRBD2. The V segment lost 4 bases and the J segment 0 bases; nucleotides outside the gene matches: 5. This CDR3 is built from 16 residues. Germline CDR1 is LGHNA and CDR2 is YNFKEQ. CDR3 in DNA: TGTGCCAGCAGCCTGCTAGCGGGGCGGAGCACAGATACGCAGTATTTT. Protein: CASSLLAGRSTDTQYF.

This CDR3 reads CSAGGGGAYNEQFF. The CDR3 DNA is TGCAGCGCCGGGGGGGGAGGCGCCTACAATGAGCAGTTCTTC. The chain joins TRBV29-1 to TRBJ2-1, with 8 bases identical to TRBD2. The CDR3 consists of 14 residues. Germline V gene sequence: CDR1 SQVTM, CDR2 ANQGSEA. After removal of 7 bases from V and 2 bases from J, the junction contained 7 bases not matched to a gene.

V is TRBV20-1 and J is TRBJ2-3; D is tentatively TRBD1 or TRBD2 (5 bases each). V was trimmed by 0 bases and J by 1 base, leaving 11 bases between them. Per germline, CDR1 DFQATT and CDR2 SNEGSKA (reference sequence). The CDR3 is 15 amino acids. The CDR3 reads CSARDTGRGTDTQYF. The DNA of the CDR3 is TGCAGTGCTAGAGACACGGGGCGGGGCACAGATACGCAGTATTTT.

This chain links TRBV29-1 with TRBJ1-1; D unresolved. Germline loops: CDR1 SQVTM, CDR2 ANQGSEA. The CDR3 length is 13 residues. Trimming shortened V by 4 bases and J by 4 bases, and 13 bases separated the two germline ends. The CDR3: CSVAGFEGTEAFF. The CDR3 nucleotides are TGCAGCGTTGCCGGGTTCGAGGGCACTGAAGCTTTCTTT.

This clonotype was seen a few times. The gene calls are TRBV7-3 and TRBJ2-1; D is possibly TRBD1 (5 bases). The CDR3 consists of 14 residues. The V gene's germline CDR1 is SGHTA and CDR2 FQGTGA. The V end lost 5 bases, the J end lost 4 bases, and 12 bases lay between the germline ends. CDR3 coding DNA: TGTGCCAGCAGCAACTTAGGGGCGTACAATGAGCAGTTCTTC. Translation gives CASSNLGAYNEQFF.

The chain carries TRBV5-1 and TRBJ2-7; possible D gene TRBD1, 6 bases. Germline V lookup: CDR1 SGHRS, CDR2 YFSETQ. V lost 4 bases to trimming and J lost 4 bases, with 15 bases between them. This CDR3 comprises 14 residues. As DNA, the CDR3 is TGCGCCAGCAGCCCACAGGGTTCAGGGTACGAGCAGTACTTC. This sequence encodes CASSPQGSGYEQYF.

The V and J genes are TRBV29-1 and TRBJ2-4, with unresolved D. In germline, CDR1 is SQVTM, CDR2 ANQGSEA. CDR3 size: 15 residues. Trimming removed 3 bases at V and 5 bases at J, with 17 bases between. CDR3 loop: CSVDKREPFQNIQYF. The CDR3 DNA follows: TGCAGCGTTGATAAACGAGAACCGTTCCAAAACATTCAGTACTTC.

The chain employs TRBV20-1 and TRBJ2-1; 11 nucleotides line up with TRBD2. Trimming at V came to 1 base and at J to 10 bases, leaving 9 bases not matched to a gene. The CDR3 consists of 15 residues. Germline CDR1 reads DFQATT; CDR2 reads SNEGSKA (reference sequence). CDR3 protein: CSARVYSGGGLEQFF. In DNA form, the CDR3 reads TGCAGTGCTAGAGTATATAGCGGGGGGGGCCTAGAGCAGTTCTTC.

This clonotype has only a few counts. The gene calls are TRBV20-1 and TRBJ2-7, with TRBD2 matching 10 bases. The CDR3 extends over 15 amino acids. Germline trimming cut 5 bases from V and 4 bases from J; bases unmatched to any gene: 11. Germline CDR1 is DFQATT and CDR2 is SNEGSKA (reference sequence). CDR3: CSASHPGLANYEQYF. The CDR3 DNA reads as TGCAGTGCTTCACATCCGGGACTAGCGAATTACGAGCAGTACTTC.